One and the same sample provided the 22 T cell receptor beta chains below, sequenced in a study of blood T cells in healthy people across ages. Through a sample-barcoded 5' primer and a J-beta primer mix, a second PCR was run for roughly 6 to 12 cycles. One entry per CDR3 protein results from TCRdb running MiXCR on the 5' RACE reads. Of a few hundred thousand distinct CDR3 sequences in the sample, 27% are singletons; the top ten hold about a fifth. The sequencing input was blood. These receptors were obtained from a woman in her 70s in good health.

The genes are TRBV27 and TRBJ2-5; 10 positions agree with TRBD2. V shed 7 bases and J 5 bases; nucleotides not matched to a gene: 7. This CDR3 region has 14 residues. Germline V CDR1 and CDR2: MNHEY, SMNVEV (reference sequence). The chain's CDR3 is CASTERGGRETQYF. The CDR3 nucleotides are TGTGCCAGCACGGAGCGGGGGGGCAGGGAGACCCAGTACTTC.

A remark on this clonotype: One end of the junction is discordant with germline, which a read error may explain. The V and J genes are TRBV7-2 and TRBJ2-5, with D possibly TRBD2 on 5 matching bases. The germline V gene has CDR1 SGHTA and CDR2 FQGNSA. The CDR3 spans 15 residues. The CDR3 region is CASSSPWRAQETPYF. The CDR3 coding sequence is TGTGCCAGCAGCTCCCCATGGCGGGCCCAAGAGACCCCGTACTTC.

The V call is TRBV9, the J call TRBJ1-2, with D unclear. The germline V gene encodes CDR1 SGDLS and CDR2 YYNGEE. The germline V and J ends were trimmed by 4 bases and 4 bases, with 14 bases remaining between them. The CDR3 has 14 residues. CDR3 amino acids: CASSPRRFRYGYTF. CDR3 sequence (DNA): TGTGCCAGCAGCCCCCGTCGATTCCGCTATGGCTACACCTTC. Together with reference TRBV9 and TRBJ1-2, the CDR3 gives the full variable domain: DSGVTQTPKHLITATGQRVTLRCSPRSGDLSVYWYQQSLDQGLQFLIQYYNGEERAKGNILERFSAQQFPDLHSELNLSSLELGDSALYFCASSPRRFRYGYTFGSGTRLTVV.

Ten or more counts support this clonotype. The V gene is TRBV6-1, the J gene TRBJ1-1, with 10 bases matching TRBD1. The CDR3 contains 14 residues. Germline V CDR1 and CDR2: MNHNS, SASEGT. V lost 7 bases and J lost 2; bases outside the gene matches: 4. CDR3 in DNA: TGTGCCAGCAATAGGGACAGGGGAAACACTGAAGCTTTCTTT. It codes for CASNRDRGNTEAFF.

This clonotype has more than one count but fewer than ten. The V gene is TRBV6-2 or TRBV6-3, the J gene TRBJ2-7, with D unclear. V lost 8 bases and J lost 2, with 16 bases in between. The CDR3 loop spans 14 amino acids. Germline V lookup: CDR1 MNHEY, CDR2 SVGEGT. The CDR3 here is CASSTPAGTYEQYF. Written as DNA, the CDR3 is TGTGCCAGCTCCACCCCGGCAGGCACCTACGAGCAGTACTTC.

Notes on this clonotype: One end of the junction does not line up with germline, which may come from a read error. The gene calls are TRBV5-5 and TRBJ2-2; possible D gene TRBD2, 6 bases. This CDR3 spans 15 amino acids. Germline assignment: CDR1 SGHKS and CDR2 YYEKEE (reference sequence). DNA of the CDR3: TGTGCCAGCAGCTTGGGGCAAGGGAACGACGGGGGGCTGTTTTTT. Translation gives CASSLGQGNDGGLFF.

The chain carries TRBV21-1 and TRBJ2-1; TRBD1 was called by the table and not checked on the DNA. With the DNA end fitting TRBJ2-7 better, the J assignment may be wrong. TRBV21-1 is a documented pseudogene. The CDR3 is 19 residues long. This CDR3 reads CASTTFVPGQGPLTYEQYF. Written as DNA, the CDR3 is TGTGCCAGCACAACATTTGTCCCGGGACAGGGACCTCTAACCTACGAGCAGTACTTC.

This clonotype has ten or more counts. The CDR3, as DNA: TGTGCCAGCAGCTTGGAAAGCGGGGGGGAGACCCAGTACTTC. Translated, it gives CASSLESGGETQYF. The chain combines TRBV5-4 with TRBJ2-5; 9 positions match TRBD2. The trim removed 0 bases at V and 5 bases at J, leaving 2 bases unmatched. CDR1 and CDR2 from the germline V gene are SGHNT and YYREEE (reference sequence). This CDR3 spans 14 amino acids.

This clonotype was counted between two and nine times. The chain combines TRBV20-1 with TRBJ1-2; D perhaps matches TRBD1 (5 bases). The CDR3 contains 14 residues. Trimming pared 3 bases from V and 2 bases from J, leaving 13 bases between. Germline assignment: CDR1 DFQATT and CDR2 SNEGSKA (reference sequence). Here the CDR3 reads CSASLGRQNYGYTF. CDR3 DNA: TGCAGTGCTAGTTTGGGGAGACAGAACTATGGCTACACCTTC.

J is TRBJ1-5 and V is TRBV12-3 or TRBV12-4; possibly TRBD1 for D (6 bases). Trimming stripped 6 bases from V and 7 bases from J, with 13 bases between. There are 13 residues in the CDR3. The CDR3 nucleotides are TGTGCCAGCAGCCGGGACGGGGGCCAGCCCCAGCATTTT. Translated, it gives CASSRDGGQPQHF.

This chain joins TRBV29-1 and TRBJ2-7, with D unclear. The V gene lost 7 bases and the J gene lost 2 bases, with 27 bases spanning the gap. Germline CDR1 is SQVTM and CDR2 is ANQGSEA. The CDR3 consists of 17 residues. The CDR3 region is CSAVGRFGDIYAYEQYF. CDR3 in DNA: TGCAGCGCTGTAGGGCGGTTTGGAGACATTTATGCCTACGAGCAGTACTTC.

Worth noting for this clonotype: This clone may be a read error of a much larger clone one base away. This chain connects TRBV7-2 to TRBJ2-1, with TRBD2 matching 11 bases. The CDR3 runs 15 residues. The germline V gene encodes CDR1 SGHTA and CDR2 FQGNSA. CDR3 residues: CAGSSSGGLYNEQFF. DNA for the CDR3: TGTGCCGGCAGCTCTAGCGGGGGGCTATACAATGAGCAGTTCTTC.

In the case of this clonotype: A read error may account for a junction end that differs from germline. J is TRBJ2-5 and V is TRBV3-1; 12 nucleotides align to TRBD2. The CDR3 is made up of 14 amino acids. Germline CDR1 is LGHDT and CDR2 is YNNKEL (reference sequence). CDR3: CASSQVTSGGPLFF. DNA for the CDR3: TGTGCCAGCAGCCAAGTTACTAGCGGGGGGCCTCTGTTCTTC.

The genes are TRBV7-2 and TRBJ1-3, with D unresolved. The CDR3 is 12 residues long. CDR1 is SGHTA, CDR2 FQGNSA, per germline. Trimming took off 6 bases at V and 4 bases at J, with 7 bases between the two ends. The CDR3 nucleotides are TGTGCCAGCAGAACCCCCGGAAACACCATATATTTT. Translated: CASRTPGNTIYF.

The V gene is TRBV29-1, the J gene TRBJ2-3, with 14 bases that match TRBD2. Trimming at V came to 3 bases and at J to 4 bases, leaving 3 bases not matched to a gene. This CDR3 region has 15 residues. CDR1 and CDR2 from the germline V gene are SQVTM and ANQGSEA. Written as DNA, the CDR3 is TGCAGCGTTGACCCGGGACTAGCGGGGGCAGATACGCAGTATTTT. It encodes CSVDPGLAGADTQYF.

The chain is built from TRBV7-8 and TRBJ2-6; either TRBD1 or TRBD2 may fit D (5 bases each). The V end was cut by 8 bases, the J end by 2 bases, with 19 bases between. The CDR3 length is 17 residues. The germline V gene has CDR1 SGHVS and CDR2 FQNEAQ. CDR3 sequence (DNA): TGTGCCAGCGGTGGACGGGGCCCTACCGCTGGGGCCAACGTCCTGACTTTC. This gives the protein CASGGRGPTAGANVLTF. Full variable domain (rest looked up from reference TRBV7-8 and TRBJ2-6): GAGVSQSPRYKVAKRGQDVALRCDPISGHVSLFWYQQALGQGPEFLTYFQNEAQLDKSGLPSDRFFAERPEGSVSTLKIQRTQQEDSAVYLCASGGRGPTAGANVLTFGAGSRLTVL.

A note on this clonotype: Germline is not matched at one junction end, which may reflect a read error. The chain carries TRBV29-1 and TRBJ1-1; D unresolved. The CDR3 consists of 11 residues. Per germline, CDR1 SQVTM and CDR2 ANQGSEA. CDR3 DNA sequence: TGCAGCGCCATTGCCCCGGGTGAAGTTTTCTTT. This gives the protein CSAIAPGEVFF.

As regards this clonotype: An end of the junction differs from the germline gene, which may be a read error. The genes are TRBV29-1 and TRBJ1-1; D possibly corresponds to TRBD1 (5 bases). Per the germline V gene, CDR1 is SQVTM and CDR2 is ANQGSEA. CDR3 length: 13 residues. Written as DNA, the CDR3 is TGCAGCGTTGAAGAAGGGGTGAACACTGTAGCTTTCTTT. The encoded protein is CSVEEGVNTVAFF. Together with reference TRBV29-1 and TRBJ1-1, the CDR3 gives the full variable domain: SAVISQKPSRDICQRGTSLTIQCQVDSQVTMMFWYRQQPGQSLTLIATANQGSEATYESGFVIDKFPISRPNLTFSTLTVSNMSPEDSSIYLCSVEEGVNTVAFFGQGTRLTVV.

This rearrangement joins TRBV5-1 to TRBJ2-3; D unclear. V was cut by 2 bases and J by 5 bases, with 9 bases left in between. The CDR3 contains 13 residues. CDR1 SGHRS and CDR2 YFSETQ come from the germline V gene. The chain's CDR3 is CASSFETVDTQYF. The DNA of the CDR3 is TGCGCCAGCAGCTTTGAGACGGTAGATACGCAGTATTTT.

This clonotype was detected only a few times. The CDR3 DNA follows: TGCAGCGTTGAAGATTGGGTGGGAACGCAGTTCTTC. The encoded protein is CSVEDWVGTQFF. The V call is TRBV29-1, the J call TRBJ2-1; no firm D call. CDR1 SQVTM and CDR2 ANQGSEA come from the germline V gene. The V gene lost 0 bases and the J gene lost 12 bases, with 12 bases spanning the gap. The CDR3 has 12 amino acids.

The chain couples TRBV7-9 to TRBJ1-2; weak D call: TRBD1 (5 bases). The germline V and J ends were trimmed by 1 base and 8 bases, with 11 bases remaining between them. In germline, CDR1 is SEHNR, CDR2 FQNEAQ (reference sequence). The CDR3 contains 13 residues. CDR3 region: CASSLGEGIGYTF. The CDR3 coding sequence is TGTGCCAGCAGCTTAGGTGAGGGGATAGGCTACACCTTC.

The V call is TRBV20-1, the J call TRBJ1-2; 7 bases fit TRBD1. The germline CDR1 and CDR2 sequences are DFQATT and SNEGSKA (reference sequence). The CDR3 extends over 15 amino acids. The J segment lost 7 bases and the V segment lost 4 bases, leaving 15 bases of the junction unmatched. CDR3 region: CSANSSGQAEGGYTF. CDR3 bases: TGCAGTGCTAACTCCTCTGGACAGGCGGAGGGTGGCTACACCTTC.